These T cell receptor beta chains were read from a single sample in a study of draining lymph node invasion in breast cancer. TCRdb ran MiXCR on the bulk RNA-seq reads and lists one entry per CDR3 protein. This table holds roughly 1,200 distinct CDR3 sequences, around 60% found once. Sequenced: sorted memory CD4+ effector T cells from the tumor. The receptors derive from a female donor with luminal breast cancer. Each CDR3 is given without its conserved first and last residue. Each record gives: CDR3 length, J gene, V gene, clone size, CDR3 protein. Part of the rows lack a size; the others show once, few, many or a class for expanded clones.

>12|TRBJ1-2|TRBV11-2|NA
ASSGRRETYGYT
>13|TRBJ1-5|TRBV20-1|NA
SARAPTIGNQPQH
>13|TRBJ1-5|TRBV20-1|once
SAREWGGFNQPQH
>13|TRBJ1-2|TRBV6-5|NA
ASSYSPESRYGYT
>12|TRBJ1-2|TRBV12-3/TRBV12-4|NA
ASSRSDRVTSYT
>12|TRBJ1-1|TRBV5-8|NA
ASSLWAANTEAF
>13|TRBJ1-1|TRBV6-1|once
ASSPRTGRGTEAF
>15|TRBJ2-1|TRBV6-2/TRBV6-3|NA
ASSYSTPGGIYNEQF
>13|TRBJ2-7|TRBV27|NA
ASSFALRQAYEQY
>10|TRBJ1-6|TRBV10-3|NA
AISESRYNLH
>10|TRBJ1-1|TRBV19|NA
ASSIQNTEAF
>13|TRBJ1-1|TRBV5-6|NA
ASSLGGQVNTEAF
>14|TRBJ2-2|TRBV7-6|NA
ASSLGAGAGTGELF
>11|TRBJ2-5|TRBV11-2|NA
ASRQQGRETQY
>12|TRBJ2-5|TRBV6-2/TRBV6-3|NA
ASKPAGSQETQY
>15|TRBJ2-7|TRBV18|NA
ASSPPTKGGSSYEQY
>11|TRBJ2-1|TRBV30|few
AWSGILANEQF
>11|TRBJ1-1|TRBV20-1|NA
SAREGAGTEAF